A single sample is the source of the 2 T cell receptor beta chains below, sequenced in a study of blood T cell repertoires in COVID-19 (dated by TCRdb to between 2020 and 2021). Libraries were constructed by the immunoSEQ multiplex PCR assay. TCRdb mirrors the immuneACCESS table, restricted to in-frame sequences. Some clones are absent from its copies; in checked studies, under half trace to an unresolved V gene, and the reason for the others is unknown. The sample yields 95,000 to 150,000 clones; 65% to 85% were counted once. The ten largest account for roughly 3.9% of the sample. Sequenced sample: PBMCs or T cells enriched from blood (not recorded which). The receptors originated from a woman aged 25 to 39 who had recovered from COVID-19.

CDR3 coding DNA: TGTGCCAGCTCTCGGGACAGGGCTGGAAACACCATATATTTT. It translates to CASSRDRAGNTIYF. V usage is TRBV18 and J usage is TRBJ1-3; TRBD1 matches 9 bases. The CDR3 loop spans 14 amino acids. Germline V gene lookup returns CDR1 KGHSH and CDR2 LQKENI. Losses at the gene ends were 6 bases for V and 2 bases for J; bases not matched to a gene: 2.

V is TRBV6-1 and J is TRBJ1-2; weak D call: TRBD1 (6 bases). CDR1 and CDR2 (germline): MNHNS, SASEGT. This CDR3 has 13 amino acids. V was trimmed by 1 base and J by 4 bases, leaving 7 bases between them. This CDR3 reads CASSEGTVYGYTF. The DNA of the CDR3 is TGTGCCAGCAGTGAAGGGACAGTCTATGGCTACACCTTC.